These 23 T cell receptor beta chains originate from one sample sequenced in a study of T-cell memory formation after mild COVID-19 (dated by TCRdb to about 2021). Library preparation employed 5' RACE. TCRdb names Illumina NovaSeq 6000 as the instrument used. Clones were called with MiXCR by TCRdb after fastp trimmed the public reads at Q25, and only in-frame beta chains were retained. Entries are consolidated by CDR3 protein sequence, retaining the most common genes and DNA. The sample records under 250,000 distinct CDR3 sequences, roughly 27% of which are singletons. In total, the top ten clones hold approximately 10% of the sample. Sequencing was done on a sample of PBMCs or a T cell subset sorted from them (not recorded which). These receptors were obtained from an adult woman who had mild COVID-19 (a few samples of this study predate the infection). The sample titles of this study are shuffled in the database, so cell type and time point are left out; the donor was told from shared clones.

The V gene is TRBV5-4, the J gene TRBJ1-2; unclear D gene. Germline V gene sequence: CDR1 SGHNT, CDR2 YYREEE (reference sequence). V was shortened by 2 bases and J by 8 bases, with 10 bases between the two germline ends. The CDR3 consists of 12 residues. The CDR3 region has the DNA TGTGCCAGCAGCTTAGATGTAAAAGGCTACACCTTC. Its protein is CASSLDVKGYTF.

CDR3 in amino acids: CATQGLAAYEQYF. CDR3 coding DNA: TGTGCCACCCAAGGGCTAGCGGCCTACGAGCAGTACTTC. V gene TRBV15 combines with J gene TRBJ2-7, with TRBD2 matching over 7 bases. V lost 8 bases and J lost 2; bases outside the gene matches: 6. CDR1 LNHNV and CDR2 YYDKDF come from the germline V gene (reference sequence). This CDR3 is built from 13 residues.

The V and J genes are TRBV11-2 and TRBJ2-5; 7 nucleotides match TRBD2. The trim removed 8 bases at V and 2 bases at J, leaving 5 bases unmatched. The CDR3 is made up of 13 amino acids. Germline CDR1 is SGHAT and CDR2 is FQNNGV. CDR3 loop: CASLRGDQETQYF. The CDR3 coding sequence is TGTGCCAGCTTACGGGGGGATCAAGAGACCCAGTACTTC.

The chain has TRBV7-9 and TRBJ2-3, with 9 bases aligning to TRBD2. Trimming at V came to 5 bases and at J to 4 bases, leaving 10 bases not matched to a gene. Germline assignment: CDR1 SEHNR and CDR2 FQNEAQ (reference sequence). CDR3 size: 16 residues. In DNA, the CDR3 is TGTGCCAGCAGCCAGGAGCTAGCGGGAATCCCAGATACGCAGTATTTT. Protein: CASSQELAGIPDTQYF.

V is TRBV14 and J is TRBJ1-1, with D perhaps matching TRBD1 (5 bases). Trimming stripped 0 bases from V and 11 bases from J, with 13 bases between. There are 13 residues in the CDR3. Germline CDR1 SGHDN, CDR2 FVKESK. CDR3 DNA sequence: TGTGCCAGCAGCCAAGACGGGGCGTCTGGGGCTTTCTTT. Its protein product is CASSQDGASGAFF.

This clonotype was seen a few times. The chain employs TRBV19 and TRBJ2-7; D possibly corresponds to TRBD2 (5 bases). CDR1 and CDR2 from the germline V gene are LNHDA and SQIVND (reference sequence). Trimming took off 5 bases at V and 7 bases at J, with 24 bases between the two ends. This CDR3 contains 16 residues. As DNA, the CDR3 is TGTGCCAGTAGTCGTCGAGAGGTAGTCGGGGTGTGGGAGCAGTACTTC. Protein: CASSRREVVGVWEQYF.

The chain employs TRBV12-3 or TRBV12-4 and TRBJ2-7; the match to TRBD2 covers 7 bases. This CDR3 has 14 amino acids. Trimming took 6 bases from V and 2 from J; bases not matched to a gene: 7. The CDR3 protein is CASSPGGRAYEQYF. The CDR3 bases are TGTGCCAGCAGCCCCGGGGGGAGGGCCTACGAGCAGTACTTC.

This clonotype was recorded at least ten times. The chain has TRBV20-1 and TRBJ2-2, with TRBD1 as a possible D gene (6 bases). This CDR3 has 15 residues. The V gene's germline CDR1 is DFQATT and CDR2 SNEGSKA (reference sequence). The germline V and J ends were trimmed by 3 bases and 3 bases, with 14 bases remaining between them. The CDR3 sequence is CSASPGQWDTGELFF. The CDR3 coding sequence is TGCAGTGCTAGCCCGGGACAATGGGACACCGGGGAGCTGTTTTTT.

The chain carries TRBV2 and TRBJ2-3, with 10 bases lining up with TRBD2. CDR3 length: 13 amino acids. Germline CDR1 reads SNHLY; CDR2 reads FYNNEI. Unmatched junction bases numbered 8, after V lost 11 bases and J lost 6 bases. Here the CDR3 DNA reads TGTGCCCCTAGCGGGGGCCCCGGGGATACGCAGTATTTT. Translated, it gives CAPSGGPGDTQYF.

In this sample, this clonotype turned up a few times. V gene TRBV12-3 or TRBV12-4 combines with J gene TRBJ2-7; weak D call: TRBD2 (6 bases). The V and J ends lost 6 bases and 2 bases respectively, with 11 bases between them. The CDR3 runs 13 residues. The CDR3, as DNA: TGTGCCAGCAGCTTTAGCGGAGCCTACGAGCAGTACTTC. The encoded protein is CASSFSGAYEQYF.

The chain joins TRBV7-2 to TRBJ2-2; 8 nucleotides align to TRBD2. CDR3 length: 18 residues. The germline V gene has CDR1 SGHTA and CDR2 FQGNSA. After removal of 2 bases from V and 5 bases from J, the junction contained 13 bases not matched to a gene. For the CDR3, the DNA is TGTGCCAGCAGCTTATGGTCGGCGGGAGGACCGGGGACCGGGGAGCTGTTTTTT. Translating gives CASSLWSAGGPGTGELFF.

The chain couples TRBV20-1 to TRBJ2-3; D might be TRBD1 (6 bases). The CDR3 is 13 amino acids. Between the trimmed V and J ends, which lost 4 bases and 0 bases, there was a span of 8 bases. CDR1 and CDR2 (germline): DFQATT, SNEGSKA (reference sequence). CDR3 DNA sequence: TGCAGTGCTATCAGGGGTAGCACAGATACGCAGTATTTT. Its protein product is CSAIRGSTDTQYF.

This clonotype was observed a few times. This rearrangement joins TRBV25-1 to TRBJ2-1; TRBD2 matches 10 bases. The CDR3 extends over 17 amino acids. V dropped 4 bases and J dropped 5; count of bases not matched to a gene: 11. Germline values: CDR1 MGHDK, CDR2 SYGVNS. The CDR3 region has the DNA TGTGCCAGCAGTGTTTCCCGAACTAGCGGGGCTAACAATGAGCAGTTCTTC. Translation gives CASSVSRTSGANNEQFF.

This clonotype turned up a few times. The chain combines TRBV7-6 with TRBJ2-1; 10 nucleotides agree with TRBD1. From germline, CDR1 is SGHVS and CDR2 FNYEAQ. The CDR3 loop spans 18 amino acids. The trim removed 5 bases at V and 3 bases at J, leaving 13 bases unmatched. CDR3 nucleotides: TGTGCCAGCAGCCCCGGGACAGGGGCGTCGCGGGTCTACAATGAGCAGTTCTTC. Amino acid sequence: CASSPGTGASRVYNEQFF.

The J gene is TRBJ2-5, the V gene TRBV5-1, with TRBD1 identical over 10 bases. J was trimmed by 2 bases and V by 0 bases; bases with no gene match: 13. This CDR3 spans 19 amino acids. Germline values: CDR1 SGHRS, CDR2 YFSETQ. In DNA, the CDR3 is TGCGCCAGCAGCTTGGAGGAGACAGGGGGCCCTCGACCGCAAGAGACCCAGTACTTC. Translation gives CASSLEETGGPRPQETQYF.

This chain uses TRBV5-1 with TRBJ2-2; D remains unclear. V lost 1 base, J lost 5 bases, and 6 bases lay in between. Germline CDR1 SGHRS, CDR2 YFSETQ. The CDR3 consists of 13 residues. CDR3 DNA: TGCGCCAGCAGCTTGAAGCCAACCGGGGAGCTGTTTTTT. Translation: CASSLKPTGELFF.

The chain carries TRBV7-2 and TRBJ2-7; tentatively, D is TRBD2 (5 bases). The V gene's germline CDR1 is SGHTA and CDR2 FQGNSA. Deletions cut 2 bases from V and 0 bases from J, with 5 bases between. The CDR3 runs 13 residues. This CDR3 is CASSLTSSYEQYF. CDR3 sequence (DNA): TGTGCCAGCAGCTTAACTAGCTCCTACGAGCAGTACTTC.

V and J are TRBV6-2 or TRBV6-3 and TRBJ2-3; 9 bases are shared with TRBD2. The CDR3 runs 17 residues. In germline, CDR1 is MNHEY, CDR2 SVGEGT. Trimming removed 0 bases from V and 1 base from J; junction bases left unmatched: 5. The CDR3 is CASSYSIGTSRTDTQYF. DNA of the CDR3: TGTGCCAGCAGTTACTCGATCGGGACTAGCCGCACAGATACGCAGTATTTT.

The gene calls are TRBV12-3 or TRBV12-4 and TRBJ2-1, with D perhaps TRBD2 (5 bases). V lost 6 bases and J lost 9, with 15 bases in between. The CDR3 runs to 13 residues. In nucleotides, the CDR3 is TGTGCCAGCAGGCACTTTAGCGTTCCTGAGCAGTTCTTC. It is translated as CASRHFSVPEQFF.

The table lists this clonotype with a few counts. The chain recombines TRBV12-3 or TRBV12-4 with TRBJ1-5; the D is unclear. CDR3 size: 16 residues. Deletions cut 8 bases from V and 1 base from J, with 18 bases between. DNA of the CDR3: TGTGCCAGCCTCCGAGGGAAGGTCGAGAGCAATCAGCCCCAGCATTTT. Protein: CASLRGKVESNQPQHF.

V is TRBV7-8 and J is TRBJ2-5, with 9 nucleotides matching TRBD1. The junction had 7 bases not matched to a gene; V was cut back by 1 base and J by 7 bases. The CDR3 has 15 amino acids. Germline V gives CDR1 SGHVS, CDR2 FQNEAQ. CDR3 loop: CASSLVGGQGATQYF. DNA for the CDR3: TGTGCCAGCAGCTTAGTTGGGGGACAGGGCGCGACCCAGTACTTC.

V usage is TRBV9 and J usage is TRBJ2-2; D is possibly TRBD1 (5 bases). In germline, CDR1 is SGDLS, CDR2 YYNGEE. Deletions cut 1 base from V and 0 bases from J, with 13 bases between. The CDR3 extends over 17 amino acids. The CDR3 DNA follows: TGTGCCAGCAGCGTAAGTATACAGGACGCGAACACCGGGGAGCTGTTTTTT. Translation: CASSVSIQDANTGELFF.

This clonotype was counted a few times. V is TRBV4-2 and J is TRBJ2-3, with TRBD2 matching over 10 bases. The germline V gene encodes CDR1 LGHNA and CDR2 YNFKEQ. With 1 base clipped from V and 5 bases from J, the junction kept 18 bases outside the gene matches. This CDR3 has 20 amino acids. CDR3 coding DNA: TGTGCCAGCAGCCAAGCCACCGGAGCGGGAGGGACGGGGCATAGAGATACGCAGTATTTT. Translating gives CASSQATGAGGTGHRDTQYF.